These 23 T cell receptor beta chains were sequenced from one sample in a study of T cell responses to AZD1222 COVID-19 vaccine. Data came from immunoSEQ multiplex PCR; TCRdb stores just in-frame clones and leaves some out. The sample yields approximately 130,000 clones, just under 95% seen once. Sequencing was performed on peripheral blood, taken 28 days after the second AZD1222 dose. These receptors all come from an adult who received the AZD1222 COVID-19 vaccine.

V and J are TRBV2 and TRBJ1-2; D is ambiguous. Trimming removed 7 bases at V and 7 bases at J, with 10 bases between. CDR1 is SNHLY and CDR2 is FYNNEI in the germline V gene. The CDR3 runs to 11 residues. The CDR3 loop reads CASKQEGGYTF. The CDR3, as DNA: TGTGCCAGCAAGCAGGAAGGTGGCTACACCTTC.

As DNA, the CDR3 is TGTGCCAGCAGTTACAGGCCTAGCGGGTGGTATGAGCAGTTCTTC. Its translation: CASSYRPSGWYEQFF. This chain joins TRBV6-5 and TRBJ2-1; 8 nucleotides line up with TRBD2. The CDR3 runs 15 residues. Per the germline V gene, CDR1 is MNHEY and CDR2 is SVGAGI. The V and J ends lost 2 bases and 8 bases, in that order; junction bases with no gene match: 8.

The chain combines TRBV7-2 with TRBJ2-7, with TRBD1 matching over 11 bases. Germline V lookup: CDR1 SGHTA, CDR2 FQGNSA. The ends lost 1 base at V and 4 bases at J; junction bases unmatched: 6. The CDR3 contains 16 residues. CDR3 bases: TGTGCCAGCAGCTTAGAATTGGGACAGGGGGGGTACGAGCAGTACTTC. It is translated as CASSLELGQGGYEQYF.

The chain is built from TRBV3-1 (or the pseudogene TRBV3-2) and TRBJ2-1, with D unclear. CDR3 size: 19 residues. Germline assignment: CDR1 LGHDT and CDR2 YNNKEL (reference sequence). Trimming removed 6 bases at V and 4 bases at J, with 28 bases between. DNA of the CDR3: TGTGCCAGCAGTCTTAAGGGATCGTACTCCCATTCCTCATACAATGAGCAGTTCTTC. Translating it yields CASSLKGSYSHSSYNEQFF.

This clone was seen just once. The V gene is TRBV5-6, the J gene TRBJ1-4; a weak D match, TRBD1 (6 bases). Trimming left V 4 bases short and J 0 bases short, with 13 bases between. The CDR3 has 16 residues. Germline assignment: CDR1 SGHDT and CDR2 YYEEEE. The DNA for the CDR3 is TGTGCCAGCAGCCCCGGGACAACCGCAACTAATGAAAAACTGTTTTTT. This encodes CASSPGTTATNEKLFF.

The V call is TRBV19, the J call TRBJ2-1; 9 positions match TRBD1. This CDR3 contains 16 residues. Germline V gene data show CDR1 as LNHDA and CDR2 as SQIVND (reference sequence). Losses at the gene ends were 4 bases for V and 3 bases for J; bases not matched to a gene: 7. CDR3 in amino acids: CASSTIAGQGYNEQFF. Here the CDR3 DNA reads TGTGCCAGTAGTACCATCGCGGGACAGGGCTACAATGAGCAGTTCTTC.

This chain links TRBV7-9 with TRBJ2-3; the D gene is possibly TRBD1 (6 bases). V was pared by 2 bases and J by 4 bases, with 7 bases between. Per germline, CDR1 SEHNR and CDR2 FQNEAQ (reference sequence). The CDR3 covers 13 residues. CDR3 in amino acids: CASSLRGSDTQYF. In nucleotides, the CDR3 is TGTGCCAGCAGCTTAAGGGGGTCAGATACGCAGTATTTT.

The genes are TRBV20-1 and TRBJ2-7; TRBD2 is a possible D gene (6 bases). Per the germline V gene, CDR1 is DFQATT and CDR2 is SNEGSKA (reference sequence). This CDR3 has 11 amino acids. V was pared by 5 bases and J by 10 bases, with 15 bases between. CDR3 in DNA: TGCAGTGCTCGTGTCGCTAGCGCTCAGTACTTC. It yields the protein CSARVASAQYF.

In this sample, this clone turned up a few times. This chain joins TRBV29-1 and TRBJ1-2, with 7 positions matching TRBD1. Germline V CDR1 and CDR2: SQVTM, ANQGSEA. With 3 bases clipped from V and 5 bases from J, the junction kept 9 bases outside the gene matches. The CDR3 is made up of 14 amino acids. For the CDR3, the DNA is TGCAGCGTTGACTTCGGAGGGGGCGGGTATGGCTACACCTTC. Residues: CSVDFGGGGYGYTF.

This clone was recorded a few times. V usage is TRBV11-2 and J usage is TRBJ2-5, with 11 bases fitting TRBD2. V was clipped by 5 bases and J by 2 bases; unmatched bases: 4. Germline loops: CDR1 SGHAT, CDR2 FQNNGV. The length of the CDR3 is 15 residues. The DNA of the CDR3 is TGTGCCAGCAGCCGGACTAGCGGGTTACAAGAGACCCAGTACTTC. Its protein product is CASSRTSGLQETQYF.

The CDR3 is CASRRGTQAFF. CDR3 nucleotide sequence: TGTGCCAGCAGACGGGGGACGCAAGCTTTCTTT. This rearrangement joins TRBV6-5 to TRBJ1-1, with D maybe TRBD1 (5 bases). CDR1 MNHEY and CDR2 SVGAGI come from the germline V gene. The V and J ends lost 6 bases and 9 bases respectively, with 11 bases between them. There are 11 residues in the CDR3.

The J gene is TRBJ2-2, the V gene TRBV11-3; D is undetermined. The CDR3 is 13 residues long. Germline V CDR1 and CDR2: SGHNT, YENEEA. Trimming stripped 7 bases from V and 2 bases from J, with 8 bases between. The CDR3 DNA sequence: TGTGCCAGCAAGGGCAGTAACACCGGGGAGCTGTTTTTT. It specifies CASKGSNTGELFF.

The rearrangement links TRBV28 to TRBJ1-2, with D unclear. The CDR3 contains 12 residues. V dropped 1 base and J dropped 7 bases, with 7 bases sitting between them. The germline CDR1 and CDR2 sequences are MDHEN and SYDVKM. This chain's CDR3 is CASSLLMVGYTF. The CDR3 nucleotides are TGTGCCAGCAGTTTATTAATGGTTGGCTACACCTTC.

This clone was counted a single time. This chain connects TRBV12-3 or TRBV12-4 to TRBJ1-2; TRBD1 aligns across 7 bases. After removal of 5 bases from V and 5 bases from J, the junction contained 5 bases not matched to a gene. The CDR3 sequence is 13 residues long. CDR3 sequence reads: CASSVQGRYGYTF. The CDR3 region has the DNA TGTGCCAGCAGTGTACAGGGGAGATATGGCTACACCTTC.

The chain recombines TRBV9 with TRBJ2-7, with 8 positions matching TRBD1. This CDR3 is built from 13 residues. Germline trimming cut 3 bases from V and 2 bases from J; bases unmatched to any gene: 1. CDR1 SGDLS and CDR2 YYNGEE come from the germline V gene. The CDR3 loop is CASSATGAYEQYF. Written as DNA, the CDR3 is TGTGCCAGCAGCGCGACAGGGGCCTACGAGCAGTACTTC.

The CDR3 region has the DNA TGTGCCAGCAGCGAAGCGGGAGGGGGGGAGACCCAGTACTTC. Translation gives CASSEAGGGETQYF. The chain uses TRBV7-9 and TRBJ2-5; 10 bases map to TRBD2. Germline assignment: CDR1 SEHNR and CDR2 FQNEAQ (reference sequence). The CDR3 is made up of 14 amino acids. Unmatched junction bases numbered 5, after V lost 5 bases and J lost 5 bases. Combining the CDR3 with reference TRBV7-9 and TRBJ2-5 gives the whole variable domain DTGVSQNPRHKITKRGQNVTFRCDPISEHNRLYWYRQTLGQGPEFLTYFQNEAQLEKSRLLSDRFSAERPKGSFSTLEIQRTEQGDSAMYLCASSEAGGGETQYFGPGTRLLVL.

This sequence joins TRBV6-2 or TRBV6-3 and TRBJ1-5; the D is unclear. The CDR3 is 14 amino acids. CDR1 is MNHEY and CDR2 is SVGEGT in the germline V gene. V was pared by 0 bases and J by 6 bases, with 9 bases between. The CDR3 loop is CASSYSGGVQPQHF. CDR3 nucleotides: TGTGCCAGCAGTTACTCGGGTGGGGTTCAGCCCCAGCATTTT.

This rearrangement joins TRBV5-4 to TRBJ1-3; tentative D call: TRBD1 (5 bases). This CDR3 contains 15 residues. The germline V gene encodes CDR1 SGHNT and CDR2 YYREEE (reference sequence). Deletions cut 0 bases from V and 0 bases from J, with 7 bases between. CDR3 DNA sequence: TGTGCCAGCAGCTTGGGAGGGGTCTCTGGAAACACCATATATTTT. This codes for CASSLGGVSGNTIYF.

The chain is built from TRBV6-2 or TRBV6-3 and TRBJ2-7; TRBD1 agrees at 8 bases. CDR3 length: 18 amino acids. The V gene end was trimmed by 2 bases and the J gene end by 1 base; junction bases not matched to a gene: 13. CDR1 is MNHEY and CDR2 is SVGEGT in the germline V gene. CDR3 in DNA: TGTGCCAGCAGTTACCCCCTCCGGGACAGGTTAAGATCCTACGAGCAGTACTTC. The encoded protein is CASSYPLRDRLRSYEQYF.

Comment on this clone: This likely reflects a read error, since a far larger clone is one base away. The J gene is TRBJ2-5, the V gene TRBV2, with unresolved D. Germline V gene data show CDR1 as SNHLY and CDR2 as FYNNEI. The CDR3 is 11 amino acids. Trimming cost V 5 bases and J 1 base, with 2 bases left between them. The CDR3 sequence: CASSTQETQYF. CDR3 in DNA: TGTGCCAGCAGTACCCAAGAGACCCAGTACTTC.

The CDR3 coding sequence is TGTGCCAGCAGCCCAGGCGGGACAGGGGGCTACGAGCAGTACTTC. Translated, it gives CASSPGGTGGYEQYF. J is TRBJ2-7 and V is TRBV11-3, with 11 bases that match TRBD1. Looked up from germline, CDR1 is SGHNT and CDR2 is YENEEA. The CDR3 consists of 15 residues. V was clipped by 5 bases and J by 3 bases; unmatched bases: 6.

The DNA of the CDR3 is TGTGCCAGCAGTTTGTCGGGAGCGACGACCTACGAGCAGTACTTC. Translation: CASSLSGATTYEQYF. J is TRBJ2-7 and V is TRBV27; D may be TRBD2 (6 bases). The germline CDR1 and CDR2 sequences are MNHEY and SMNVEV (reference sequence). CDR3 length: 15 amino acids. The V and J ends lost 3 bases and 2 bases respectively, with 14 bases between them.

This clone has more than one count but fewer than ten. CDR3 sequence reads: CASSWSGGYGYTF. The CDR3 coding sequence is TGCGCCAGCAGCTGGTCAGGGGGCTATGGCTACACCTTC. The genes are TRBV5-1 and TRBJ1-2, with 7 bases fitting TRBD1. The CDR3 contains 13 residues. V trimming: 3 bases; J trimming: 4 bases; junction bases outside the gene matches: 3. Germline values: CDR1 SGHRS, CDR2 YFSETQ.